This T cell receptor (beta chain) was identified during a study of graft-versus-host responses after intestinal transplantation. About the study: All of the recipients had induction that used anti-thymocyte globulin, then tacrolimus and steroids for roughly three years.

Some clones are missing from TCRdb's copy, which holds only in-frame ones; the method was immunoSEQ multiplex PCR. The table lists more than 100,000 clones, 93% of them singletons. In the case of this clone: What it recognizes is unknown.

The CDR3 is 13 amino acids. Trimming took 4 bases from V and 6 from J, leaving 13 bases between them. The germline V gene has CDR1 LNHDA and CDR2 SQIVND (reference sequence). General study points: Analysis identified GvH clones in recipient marrow, with some appearing first in ileum or blood. High graft-versus-host to host-versus-graft T cell clonal ratios marked allografts of patients with graft-donor macrochimerism. Early post-transplant HvG declines showed an association with peak circulating GvH clone levels.

This chain links TRBV19 with TRBJ2-7; no firm D call. The sequence came from a human donor who received an intestinal transplant. The specimen was unstimulated CD8+ T cells sorted from spleen or lymph node cells, collected before intestinal transplant. The CDR3 bases are TGTGCCAGTAGTACCCTCTCATACACCGAGCAGTACTTC. As protein: CASSTLSYTEQYF.